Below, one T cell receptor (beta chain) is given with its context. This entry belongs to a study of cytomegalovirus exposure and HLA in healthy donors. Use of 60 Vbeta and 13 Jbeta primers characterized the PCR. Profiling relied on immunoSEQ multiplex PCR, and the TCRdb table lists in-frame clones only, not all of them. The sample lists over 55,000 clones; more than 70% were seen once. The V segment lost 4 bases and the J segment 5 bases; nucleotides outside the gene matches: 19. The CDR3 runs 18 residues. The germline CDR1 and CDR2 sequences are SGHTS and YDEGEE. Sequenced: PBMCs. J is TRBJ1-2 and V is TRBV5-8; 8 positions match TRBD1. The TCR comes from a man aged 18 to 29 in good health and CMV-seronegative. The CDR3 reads CASSRVIEPGGLGYGYTF. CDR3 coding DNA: TGTGCCAGCAGCCGGGTTATCGAGCCAGGGGGCCTCGGGTATGGCTACACCTTC.